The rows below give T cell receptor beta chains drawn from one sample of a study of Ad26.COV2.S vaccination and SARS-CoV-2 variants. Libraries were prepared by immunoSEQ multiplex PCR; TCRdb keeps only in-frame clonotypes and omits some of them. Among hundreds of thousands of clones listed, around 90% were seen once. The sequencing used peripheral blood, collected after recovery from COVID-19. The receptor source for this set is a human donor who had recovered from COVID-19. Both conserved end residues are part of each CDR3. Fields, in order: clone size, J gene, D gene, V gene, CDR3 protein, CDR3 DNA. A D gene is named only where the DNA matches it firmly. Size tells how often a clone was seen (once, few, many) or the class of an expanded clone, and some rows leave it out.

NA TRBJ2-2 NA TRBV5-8 CASSISRGELFF TGTGCCAGCAGCATTAGTAGAGGGGAGCTGTTTTTT
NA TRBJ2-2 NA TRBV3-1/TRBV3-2 CASSQDVGTRNTGELFF TGTGCCAGCAGCCAAGATGTAGGGACAAGAAACACCGGGGAGCTGTTTTTT
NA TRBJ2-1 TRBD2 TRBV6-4 CASSDERGGSYNEQFF TGTGCCAGCAGTGACGAGCGGGGGGGCTCCTACAATGAGCAGTTCTTC
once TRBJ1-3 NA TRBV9 CASSVVGESGNTIYF TGTGCCAGCAGCGTAGTGGGGGAGTCTGGAAACACCATATATTTT
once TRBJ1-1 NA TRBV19 CASSSRQTTLMNTEAFF TGTGCCAGTAGTTCTCGACAAACTACCTTAATGAACACTGAAGCTTTCTTT
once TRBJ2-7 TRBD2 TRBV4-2 CASSQGAGSSYEQYF TGTGCCAGCAGCCAAGGAGCGGGGAGCTCCTACGAGCAGTACTTC
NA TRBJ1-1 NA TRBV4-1 CASSQEIPGGPEAFF TGCGCCAGCAGCCAGGAGATACCCGGGGGTCCTGAAGCTTTCTTT
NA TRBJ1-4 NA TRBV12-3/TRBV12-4 CASSLRAEKLFF TGTGCCAGCAGTTTAAGGGCGGAAAAACTGTTTTTT
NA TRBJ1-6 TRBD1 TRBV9 CASSAGTAFGPLHF TGTGCCAGCAGCGCAGGGACAGCATTCGGACCCCTCCACTTT
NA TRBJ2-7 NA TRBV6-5 CASSPGPYEQYF TGTGCCAGCAGTCCGGGACCCTACGAGCAGTACTTC
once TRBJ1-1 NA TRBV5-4 CASSLFGPSNTEAFF TGTGCCAGCAGCTTGTTCGGGCCGTCGAACACTGAAGCTTTCTTT
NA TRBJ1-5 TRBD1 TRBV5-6 CASSTGTGIQPQHF TGTGCCAGCAGCACGGGGACAGGGATCCAGCCCCAGCATTTT
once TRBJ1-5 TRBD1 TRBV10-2 CASRIGQGKNQPQHF TGCGCCAGCAGAATTGGACAGGGGAAAAATCAGCCCCAGCATTTT
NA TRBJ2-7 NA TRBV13 CASSSRTTKRSYEQYF TGTGCCAGCAGCTCGCGGACCACGAAGAGGTCCTACGAGCAGTACTTC
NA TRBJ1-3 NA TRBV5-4 CASSFGSSGNTIYF TGTGCCAGCAGCTTCGGGAGCTCTGGAAACACCATATATTTT
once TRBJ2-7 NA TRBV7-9 CASSLDPYEQYF TGTGCCAGCAGCTTGGACCCCTACGAGCAGTACTTC